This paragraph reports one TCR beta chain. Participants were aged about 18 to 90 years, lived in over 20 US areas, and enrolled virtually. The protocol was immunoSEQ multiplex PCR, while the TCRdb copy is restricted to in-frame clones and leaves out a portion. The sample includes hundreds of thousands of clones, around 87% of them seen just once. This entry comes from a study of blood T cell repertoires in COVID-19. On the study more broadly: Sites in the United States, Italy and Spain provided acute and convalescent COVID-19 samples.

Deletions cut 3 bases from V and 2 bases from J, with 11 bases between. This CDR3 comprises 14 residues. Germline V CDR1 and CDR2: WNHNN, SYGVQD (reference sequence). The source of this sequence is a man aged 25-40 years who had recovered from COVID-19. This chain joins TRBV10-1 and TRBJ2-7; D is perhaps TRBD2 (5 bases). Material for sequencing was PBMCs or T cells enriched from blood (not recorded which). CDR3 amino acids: CASSDMLRAYEQYF. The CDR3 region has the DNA TGCGCCAGCAGTGACATGTTGCGGGCCTACGAGCAGTACTTC.